This is a list of T cell receptor beta chains from one sample in a study of blood T cells in healthy people across ages. TCRdb re-called the 5' RACE reads with MiXCR, one entry per CDR3 protein. The table includes around 1.1 million distinct CDR3 sequences, less than 45% detected once. The sequenced material came from blood. Receptors were obtained from a man younger than 30 in good health. CDR3s include the opening cysteine and the closing phenylalanine or tryptophan. The D gene is left open where the match is weak. Some rows mark clone size as missing; the rest say once, few, many or name a class of expanded clone.

v_gene	j_gene	abundance	d_gene	CDR3nt	CDR3aa
TRBV6-5	TRBJ1-2	NA	NA	TGTGCCAGCAGTTACTCGGAGGGGATCTATGGCTACACCTTC	CASSYSEGIYGYTF
TRBV11-1	TRBJ2-2	NA	NA	TGTGCCTCAGCGCGCGGGGCCGGCGGGGAGCTGTTTTTT	CASARGAGGELFF
TRBV20-1	TRBJ1-2	NA	NA	TGCAGTGCTAGAGATTGGGGGCAGGGGAACCATGGCTACACCTTC	CSARDWGQGNHGYTF
TRBV27	TRBJ2-7	NA	NA	TGTGCCAGCAAAAATAGGGCCGGGGTAAGAAACGAGCAGTACTTC	CASKNRAGVRNEQYF
TRBV27	TRBJ2-1	NA	TRBD1	TGTGCCTGCTCCCGGGACAGGTTTAATGAGCAGGTCTTC	CACSRDRFNEQVF
TRBV20-1	TRBJ1-1	NA	NA	TGCAGTGCTAGACTTATGACTGAAGCTTTCTTT	CSARLMTEAFF
TRBV11-1	TRBJ1-4	few	NA	TGTGCCAGCAGCATCGGGACACGGGCGGCCTCTAATGAAAAACTGTTTTTT	CASSIGTRAASNEKLFF
TRBV10-3	TRBJ2-7	NA	NA	TGTGCCATCAGTGTCCTTTCCGGGACAAGAAACTCCTACGAGCAGTACTTC	CAISVLSGTRNSYEQYF
TRBV20-1	TRBJ1-5	NA	NA	TGCAGTGCCCATGGGGGGGAAAATCAGCCCCAGCATTTT	CSAHGGENQPQHF
TRBV9	TRBJ1-3	NA	NA	TGTGCCAGCAGCCCGCGGGGCGGAAACACCATATATTTT	CASSPRGGNTIYF
TRBV4-1	TRBJ2-3	NA	NA	TGCGCCAGCAGCCATCGACGACGAGCGAATGCAGATACGCAGTATTTT	CASSHRRRANADTQYF
TRBV24-1	TRBJ1-4	NA	TRBD1	TGTGCCACCAGTGATGCGCCCGGGACAGGGGACGAAAAACTGTTTTTT	CATSDAPGTGDEKLFF